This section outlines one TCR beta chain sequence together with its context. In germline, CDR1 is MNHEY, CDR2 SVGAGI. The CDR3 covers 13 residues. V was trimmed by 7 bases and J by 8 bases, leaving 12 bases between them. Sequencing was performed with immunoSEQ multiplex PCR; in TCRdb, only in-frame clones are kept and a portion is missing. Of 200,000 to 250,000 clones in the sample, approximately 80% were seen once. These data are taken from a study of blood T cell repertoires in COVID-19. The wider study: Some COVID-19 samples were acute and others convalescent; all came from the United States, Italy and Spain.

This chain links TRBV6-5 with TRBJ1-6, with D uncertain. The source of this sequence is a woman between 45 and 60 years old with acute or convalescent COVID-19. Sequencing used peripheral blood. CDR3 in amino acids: CASKDLRDSPLHF. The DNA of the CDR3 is TGTGCCAGCAAAGACTTGCGTGATTCACCCCTCCACTTT.